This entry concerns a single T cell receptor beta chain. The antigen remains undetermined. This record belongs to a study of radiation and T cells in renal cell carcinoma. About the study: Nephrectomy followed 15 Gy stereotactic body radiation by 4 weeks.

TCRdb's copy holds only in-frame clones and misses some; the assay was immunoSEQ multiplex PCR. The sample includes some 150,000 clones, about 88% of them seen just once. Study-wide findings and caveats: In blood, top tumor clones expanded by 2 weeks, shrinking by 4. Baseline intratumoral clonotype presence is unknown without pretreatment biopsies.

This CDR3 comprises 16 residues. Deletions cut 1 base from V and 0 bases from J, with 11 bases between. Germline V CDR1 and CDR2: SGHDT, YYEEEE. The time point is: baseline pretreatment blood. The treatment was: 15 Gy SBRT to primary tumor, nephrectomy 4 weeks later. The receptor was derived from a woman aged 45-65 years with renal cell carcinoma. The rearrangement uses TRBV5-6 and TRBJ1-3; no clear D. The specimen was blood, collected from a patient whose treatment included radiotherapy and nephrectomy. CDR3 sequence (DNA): TGTGCCAGCAGCTTGTTGAGGCGAATCTCTGGAAACACCATATATTTT. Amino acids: CASSLLRRISGNTIYF.